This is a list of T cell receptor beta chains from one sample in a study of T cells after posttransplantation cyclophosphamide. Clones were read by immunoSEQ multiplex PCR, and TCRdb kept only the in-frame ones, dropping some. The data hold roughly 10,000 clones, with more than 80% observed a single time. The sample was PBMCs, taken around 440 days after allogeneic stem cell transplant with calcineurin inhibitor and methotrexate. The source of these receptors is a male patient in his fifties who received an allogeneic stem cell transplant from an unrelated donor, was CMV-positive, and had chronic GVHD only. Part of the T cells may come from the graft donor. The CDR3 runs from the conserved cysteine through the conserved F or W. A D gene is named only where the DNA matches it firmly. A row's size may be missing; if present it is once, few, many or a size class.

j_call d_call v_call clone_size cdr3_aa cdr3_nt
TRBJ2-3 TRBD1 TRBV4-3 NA CASSQDQTGGGSADTQYF TGCGCCAGCAGCCAAGATCAAACAGGGGGAGGTTCCGCAGATACGCAGTATTTT
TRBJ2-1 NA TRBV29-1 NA CSVEEAGANNEQFF TGCAGCGTTGAAGAAGCGGGTGCGAACAATGAGCAGTTCTTC
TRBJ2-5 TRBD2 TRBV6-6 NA CASRPREGVVGETQYF TGTGCCAGCAGACCTCGGGAGGGGGTCGTCGGAGAGACCCAGTACTTC
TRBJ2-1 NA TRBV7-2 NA CASSSNRANEQFF TGTGCCAGCAGCTCAAACAGGGCCAATGAGCAGTTCTTC
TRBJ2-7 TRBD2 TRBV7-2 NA CASSSRTSTYSYEQYF TGTGCCAGCAGCTCAAGGACTAGCACATACTCCTACGAGCAGTACTTC
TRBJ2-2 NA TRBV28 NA CASSRAGNTGELFF TGTGCCTCCTCCCGCGCAGGGAACACCGGGGAGCTGTTTTTT
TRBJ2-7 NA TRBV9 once CASSPTGQASYEQYF TGTGCCAGCAGCCCCACGGGACAAGCCTCCTACGAGCAGTACTTC
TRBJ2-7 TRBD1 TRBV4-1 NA CASSLNRGVYEQYF TGCGCCAGCAGCCTCAACAGGGGGGTCTACGAGCAGTACTTC
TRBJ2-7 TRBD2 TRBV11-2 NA CASSLWTRSYEQYF TGTGCCAGCAGCTTGTGGACTAGGAGTTACGAGCAGTACTTC
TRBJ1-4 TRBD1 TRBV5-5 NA CASSLDLQGASDEKLFF TGTGCCAGCAGCTTGGACTTACAGGGGGCGTCCGATGAAAAACTGTTTTTT
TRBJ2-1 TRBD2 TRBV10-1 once CAASHPSGRYNEQFF TGCGCCGCCAGCCATCCTAGCGGGAGGTACAATGAGCAGTTCTTC
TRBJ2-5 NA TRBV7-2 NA CASSQNRGPAETQYF TGTGCCAGCAGTCAAAACCGGGGTCCAGCAGAGACCCAGTACTTC
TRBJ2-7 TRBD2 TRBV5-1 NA CASSLLASGGRGQYF TGCGCCAGCAGCCTCTTGGCTAGCGGGGGACGAGGGCAGTACTTC
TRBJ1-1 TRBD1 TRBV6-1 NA CASRQGAVEAFF TGTGCCAGCAGACAGGGGGCTGTTGAAGCTTTCTTT
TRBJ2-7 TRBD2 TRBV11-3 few CASSSDWGGVLYEQYF TGTGCCAGCAGCTCAGACTGGGGAGGGGTACTCTACGAGCAGTACTTC
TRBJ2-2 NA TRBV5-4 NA CASSPFEAGELFF TGTGCCAGCAGCCCCTTCGAGGCCGGGGAGCTGTTTTTT
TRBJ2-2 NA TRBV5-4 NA CASSSLAPNTGELFF TGTGCCAGCAGCTCACTAGCCCCGAACACCGGGGAGCTGTTTTTT
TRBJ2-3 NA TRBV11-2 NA CASSFGERTDTQYF TGTGCCAGCAGCTTTGGAGAACGGACAGATACGCAGTATTTT
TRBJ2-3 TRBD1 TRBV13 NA CASSLGQGASDTQYF TGTGCCAGCAGCCTGGGACAGGGGGCGTCAGATACGCAGTATTTT
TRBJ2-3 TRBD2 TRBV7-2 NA CASTLLAGGGTDTQYF TGTGCCAGCACCCTTCTAGCGGGGGGGGGCACAGATACGCAGTATTTT
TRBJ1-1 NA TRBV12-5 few CASREGNTEAFF TGTGCTAGCAGGGAGGGGAACACTGAAGCTTTCTTT
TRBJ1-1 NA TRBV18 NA CASSPGGTLQGNTEAFF TGTGCCAGCTCACCGGGGGGGACCCTTCAAGGGAACACTGAAGCTTTCTTT
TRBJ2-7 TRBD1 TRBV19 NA CASSIEDRGYEQYF TGTGCCAGTAGTATTGAGGACAGGGGCTACGAGCAGTACTTC
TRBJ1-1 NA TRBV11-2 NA CASSPLGSVNTEAFF TGTGCCAGCAGCCCCCTAGGAAGTGTGAACACTGAAGCTTTCTTT
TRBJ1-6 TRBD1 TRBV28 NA CASSFPDRGRGSPLHF TGTGCCAGCAGTTTCCCGGACAGGGGTAGGGGGTCACCCCTCCACTTT
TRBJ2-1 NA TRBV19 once CASSIGDEQFF TGTGCCAGTAGTATAGGCGATGAGCAGTTCTTC
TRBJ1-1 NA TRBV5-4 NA CASSLTGPNTEAFF TGTGCCAGCAGCTTGACAGGACCCAACACTGAAGCTTTCTTT
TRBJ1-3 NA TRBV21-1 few CASSNGTPGNTIYF TGTGCCAGCAGCAACGGGACACCCGGAAACACCATATATTTT
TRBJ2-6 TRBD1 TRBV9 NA CASSSGTGLANVLTF TGTGCCAGCAGCTCCGGGACAGGGCTGGCCAACGTCCTGACTTTC
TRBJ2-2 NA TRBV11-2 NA CASSAIRGGELFF TGTGCCAGCAGCGCAATAAGGGGCGGGGAGCTGTTTTTT
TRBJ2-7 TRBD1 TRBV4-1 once CASSQEESVGTGGYEQYF TGCGCCAGCAGCCAAGAAGAAAGCGTCGGGACAGGGGGCTACGAGCAGTACTTC
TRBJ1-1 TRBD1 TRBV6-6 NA CASSMTGGASEAFF TGTGCCAGCAGCATGACAGGGGGCGCCTCTGAAGCTTTCTTT
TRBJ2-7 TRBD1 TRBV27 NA CASSHRGESSEQYF TGTGCCAGCAGCCACAGGGGAGAGAGTAGCGAGCAGTACTTC
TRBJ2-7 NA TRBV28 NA CASSGKQGRYEQYF TGTGCCAGCAGTGGTAAACAGGGGAGGTACGAGCAGTACTTC
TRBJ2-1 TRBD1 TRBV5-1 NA CASSLGFYEDRGTFGLPYNEQFF TGCGCCAGCAGCTTGGGATTTTACGAGGACAGGGGAACGTTTGGGCTACCGTACAATGAGCAGTTCTTC
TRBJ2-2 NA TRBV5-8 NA CASSLVRGNTGELFF TGTGCCAGCAGCTTAGTCAGGGGAAACACCGGGGAGCTGTTTTTT
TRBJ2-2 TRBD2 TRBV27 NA CASNLRGTGELFF TGTGCCAGCAACCTGCGGGGGACCGGGGAGCTGTTTTTT
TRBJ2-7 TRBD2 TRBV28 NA CASSFLAGILVSEQYF TGTGCCAGCAGTTTCCTAGCGGGAATCCTTGTGAGCGAGCAGTACTTC
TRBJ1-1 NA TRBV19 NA CASSIGAASTEAFF TGTGCCAGTAGTATAGGGGCAGCCAGCACTGAAGCCTTCTTT
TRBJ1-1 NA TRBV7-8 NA CASRGGPRALRTEAFF TGTGCCAGCAGGGGGGGGCCTCGGGCCTTAAGGACTGAAGCTTTCTTT
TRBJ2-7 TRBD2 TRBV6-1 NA CASEEPGLGREQYF TGTGCCAGCGAAGAACCGGGACTAGGACGCGAGCAGTACTTC
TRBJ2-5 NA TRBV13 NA CASSLGGAKEETQYF TGTGCCAGCAGCTTAGGTGGGGCTAAGGAAGAGACCCAGTACTTC
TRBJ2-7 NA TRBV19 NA CASSIGAQGGYEQYF TGTGCCAGTAGTATAGGTGCTCAGGGGGGCTACGAGCAGTACTTC
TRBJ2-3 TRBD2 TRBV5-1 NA CASKKRGGGTDTQYF TGCGCCAGCAAAAAGCGGGGGGGCGGTACAGATACGCAGTATTTT